The TCR beta chain under discussion was sequenced for a study of T-cell memory formation after mild COVID-19. This clonotype is a singleton in its sample. Its target is unknown. UMIs and sample barcodes were carried by the TCR alpha and TCR beta cDNA libraries that 5'RACE produced using constant-segment primers. TCRdb called the 5' RACE reads again in MiXCR, with one record for every CDR3 protein. This table holds around 300,000 distinct CDR3 sequences, roughly 13% found once. Study-wide results and caveats: The study found contracting CD4+ clones mainly in CM and EM and contracting CD8+ clones in EMRA.

The CDR3 has 15 amino acids. Between the trimmed V and J ends, which lost 6 bases and 2 bases, there was a span of 16 bases. Germline V gene data show CDR1 as MNHEY and CDR2 as SMNVEV (reference sequence). This chain uses TRBV27 with TRBJ1-1, with D perhaps TRBD1 (6 bases). The clonotype was recovered from a man between 18 and 35 years old who had mild COVID-19 (a few samples of this study predate the infection). Cell type and time point are not known. The sequenced sample consisted of PBMCs or a T cell subset sorted from them (not recorded which). The CDR3 sequence is CASSSPRGENTEAFF. The CDR3 DNA is TGTGCCAGCAGCTCCCCTAGGGGGGAAAACACTGAAGCTTTCTTT.